This T cell receptor (beta chain) was obtained from a study of blood T cell repertoires in COVID-19. Looking at the study overall: Samples of COVID-19 (acute and convalescent) were obtained from the United States, Italy and Spain. T cells, B-cell-depleted T cells, or PBMCs supplied cDNA or gDNA.

It was during active infection that Seattle patients were enrolled and then longitudinally followed. In the authors' methods: Reference gene primer amplification yielded estimated nucleated cell counts. Profiling relied on immunoSEQ multiplex PCR, and the TCRdb table lists in-frame clones only, not all of them. V, J and clone size are taken as reported in that table, and D and trimming were inferred from the DNA itself. This sample has 200,000 to 250,000 clones; about nine tenths occur once, and the top ten carry 2% to 3%. The sequence was obtained from a man aged 25-45 years with COVID-19, enrolled during active disease. The sample taken for sequencing was peripheral blood.

CDR3 amino acids: CASSQGPYEQYF. The CDR3 DNA reads as TGTGCCAGCAGCCAGGGGCCTTACGAGCAGTACTTC. V gene TRBV3-1 (or the pseudogene TRBV3-2) combines with J gene TRBJ2-7, with a possible D match to TRBD1 (5 bases). V lost 3 bases and J lost 4, with 7 bases in between. This CDR3 region has 12 residues. Germline V gene lookup returns CDR1 LGHDT and CDR2 YNNKEL (reference sequence).